The present T cell receptor (beta chain) was sequenced within a study of T cells in women clearing cervical HPV infection. Produced via immunoSEQ multiplex PCR; TCRdb's table is partial and in-frame only. The sample features tens of thousands of clones, with about 0.97% in its top ten. The CDR3 is 12 residues long. Germline-derived CDR1 and CDR2 are SNHLY and FYNNEI. Trimming left V 9 bases short and J 7 bases short, with 15 bases between. About this clone: The read ends 3 residues shy of where the CDR3 ends; the end is completed using the germline J gene.

The chain couples TRBV2 to TRBJ1-2; possibly TRBD1 for D (5 bases). The origin of this receptor is a woman between 18 and 70 years old with a cervical HPV16 infection that either progressed to CIN3+ or cleared (not recorded which). Specimen: blood buffy coat. The CDR3: CASRGAGSGYTF. CDR3 bases read: TGTGCCAGTCGAGGGGCAGGGAGTGGC.